Below are 10 T cell receptor beta chains sequenced from a single sample in a study of blood T cells in healthy people across ages. PCR was performed a second time for about 7 to 11 cycles using a sample-barcoded 5' primer and a J-beta primer mix. TCRdb reanalysed the 5' RACE reads using MiXCR and keeps one entry per CDR3 protein. The sample carries hundreds of thousands of distinct CDR3 sequences, 40% to 45% recorded once. Sequencing was carried out using blood. The receptors originated from a man older than 75 in good health.

This clonotype showed up just a few times. The J gene is TRBJ2-4, the V gene TRBV13; 8 nucleotides match TRBD1. The V gene's germline CDR1 is PRHDT and CDR2 FYEKMQ (reference sequence). There are 14 residues in the CDR3. Trimming at V came to 4 bases and at J to 13 bases, leaving 12 bases not matched to a gene. The CDR3 sequence: CASSSDRVVSEQYF. CDR3 in DNA: TGTGCCAGCAGCTCGGACAGGGTCGTCTCTGAGCAGTACTTC.

This clonotype was picked up a small number of times. This chain uses TRBV6-5 with TRBJ1-1, with D unclear. Germline loops: CDR1 MNHEY, CDR2 SVGAGI. V lost 2 bases, J lost 2 bases, and 6 bases lay in between. The CDR3 is 13 residues long. DNA for the CDR3: TGTGCCAGCAGTTACAGAATTAACACTGAAGCTTTCTTT. This encodes CASSYRINTEAFF.

This clonotype was detected a few times. The chain recombines TRBV20-1 with TRBJ2-1; 12 bases map to TRBD2. This CDR3 contains 22 residues. The J segment lost 0 bases and the V segment lost 2 bases, leaving 20 bases of the junction unmatched. The germline gives CDR1 DFQATT, CDR2 SNEGSKA (reference sequence). CDR3 region: CSARPPSAPLAGGTISYNEQFF. The CDR3 nucleotides are TGCAGTGCTAGACCTCCCTCAGCCCCACTAGCGGGGGGAACAATCTCCTACAATGAGCAGTTCTTC.

The chain uses TRBV28 and TRBJ1-2; 10 bases match TRBD1. This CDR3 is 18 amino acids long. After removal of 3 bases from V and 2 bases from J, the junction contained 12 bases not matched to a gene. Germline V CDR1 and CDR2: MDHEN, SYDVKM. The CDR3 spells CASSFGGRQGAWNYGYTF. CDR3 DNA: TGTGCCAGCAGTTTTGGGGGCCGACAGGGGGCGTGGAACTATGGCTACACCTTC.

The rearrangement uses TRBV3-1 and TRBJ2-7; D gene ambiguous. The CDR3 contains 13 residues. V lost 3 bases, J lost 6 bases, and 12 bases lay in between. CDR1 is LGHDT and CDR2 is YNNKEL in the germline V gene (reference sequence). The CDR3 is CASSQVSRCEQYF. In DNA, the CDR3 is TGTGCCAGCAGCCAGGTCTCCCGCTGCGAGCAGTACTTC.

The rearrangement joins TRBV9 to TRBJ2-1; TRBD2 matches at 7 bases. Looked up from germline, CDR1 is SGDLS and CDR2 is YYNGEE. The CDR3 covers 17 residues. The junction had 12 bases not matched to a gene; V was cut back by 5 bases and J by 1 base. The CDR3 sequence is CASSPEGHGGSYNEQFF. The CDR3, as DNA: TGTGCCAGCAGTCCCGAGGGCCACGGGGGGTCCTACAATGAGCAGTTCTTC. Together with reference TRBV9 and TRBJ2-1, the CDR3 gives the full variable domain: DSGVTQTPKHLITATGQRVTLRCSPRSGDLSVYWYQQSLDQGLQFLIQYYNGEERAKGNILERFSAQQFPDLHSELNLSSLELGDSALYFCASSPEGHGGSYNEQFFGPGTRLTVL.

The chain recombines TRBV5-1 with TRBJ2-4; TRBD2 agrees at 7 bases. Near its end, the DNA agrees better with TRBJ2-7, so the J call may be wrong. CDR1 is SGHRS and CDR2 is YFSETQ in the germline V gene. The CDR3 spans 15 residues. For the CDR3, the DNA is TGCGCCAGCAGCTTGGATTTGAGGGCGGGGGACGAGCAGTACTTC. Translation gives CASSLDLRAGDEQYF.

This chain links TRBV6-5 with TRBJ2-2; TRBD2 agrees at 8 bases. This CDR3 is 15 amino acids long. Germline CDR1 reads MNHEY; CDR2 reads SVGAGI. Trimming cost V 6 bases and J 5 bases; bases outside gene matches: 8. The CDR3, as DNA: TGTGCCAGCAGCCGGATAGCGGGGCTGACCGGGGAGCTGTTTTTT. Its protein product is CASSRIAGLTGELFF.

V gene TRBV18 combines with J gene TRBJ2-2; D call uncertain. This CDR3 spans 13 amino acids. Germline CDR1 KGHSH, CDR2 LQKENI. V dropped 3 bases and J dropped 3 bases, with 5 bases sitting between them. The CDR3 nucleotides read TGTGCCAGCTCACCGAAAGACACCGGGGAGCTGTTTTTT. Amino acids: CASSPKDTGELFF.

Ten or more counts support this clonotype. This sequence joins TRBV12-3 or TRBV12-4 and TRBJ2-1; a possible D gene is TRBD2 (5 bases). The CDR3 sequence is 13 residues long. V lost 5 bases, J lost 4 bases, and 9 bases lay in between. The CDR3 DNA reads TGTGCCAGCAGTCGAGCGGATTACAATGAGCAGTTCTTC. Translation: CASSRADYNEQFF.